The 25 T cell receptor beta chains presented below share a single source sample, sequenced in a study of T cell responses to AZD1222 COVID-19 vaccine. Some clones are missing from TCRdb's copy, which holds only in-frame ones; the method was immunoSEQ multiplex PCR. In the table there are about 110,000 clones, approximately 90% of which are singletons. The sequences come from peripheral blood, collected on day 0 of AZD1222 vaccination. Source of these receptors: an adult in good health.

This chain links TRBV27 with TRBJ2-7; 7 nucleotides align to TRBD1. CDR1 is MNHEY and CDR2 is SMNVEV in the germline V gene (reference sequence). The CDR3 runs to 13 residues. After removal of 5 bases from V and 3 bases from J, the junction contained 4 bases not matched to a gene. CDR3 amino acids: CASSPGQIYEQYF. The CDR3 coding sequence is TGTGCCAGCAGTCCGGGACAGATCTACGAGCAGTACTTC.

The chain is built from TRBV3-1 (or the pseudogene TRBV3-2) and TRBJ1-2; D uncertain. Germline CDR1 LGHDT, CDR2 YNNKEL (reference sequence). The CDR3 loop spans 13 amino acids. The V gene lost 3 bases and the J gene lost 0 bases, with 5 bases spanning the gap. The CDR3 coding sequence is TGTGCCAGCAGCCAGGGGACTAACTATGGCTACACCTTC. This sequence encodes CASSQGTNYGYTF.

The chain combines TRBV19 with TRBJ2-7, with 8 nucleotides matching TRBD2. CDR1 LNHDA and CDR2 SQIVND come from the germline V gene (reference sequence). The CDR3 is 15 residues long. V lost 5 bases and J lost 2; bases outside the gene matches: 8. The CDR3 sequence: CASSPQAGGPYEQYF. CDR3 nucleotide sequence: TGTGCCAGTAGTCCCCAGGCGGGAGGCCCCTACGAGCAGTACTTC.

This clone was detected only a few times. The J gene is TRBJ1-5, the V gene TRBV28, with D possibly matching TRBD1 (5 bases). The length of the CDR3 is 16 residues. Germline V gene sequence: CDR1 MDHEN, CDR2 SYDVKM. Trimming removed 5 bases from V and 11 bases from J, with 25 bases in between. The DNA of the CDR3 is TGTGCCAGCAGTCCCCAGGGTCGGGTCGTGGGAGGGTCCCAGCATTTT. It codes for CASSPQGRVVGGSQHF.

Of note for this clone: The sample contains more than one DNA sequence encoding this CDR3. V usage is TRBV15 and J usage is TRBJ2-5; D uncertain. CDR1 and CDR2 (germline): LNHNV, YYDKDF (reference sequence). With 0 bases removed from V and 1 base from J, the gap between germline ends came to 6 bases. This CDR3 region has 14 residues. The CDR3 spells CATSRENPQETQYF. CDR3 bases: TGTGCCACCAGCAGAGAGAATCCCCAAGAGACCCAGTACTTC.

The V gene is TRBV14, the J gene TRBJ1-3; 7 nucleotides agree with TRBD1. This CDR3 contains 18 residues. Germline V gene lookup returns CDR1 SGHDN and CDR2 FVKESK. J was trimmed by 1 base and V by 6 bases; bases with no gene match: 15. The CDR3 spells CASRSGTVLYRSGNTIYF. The CDR3 DNA reads as TGTGCCAGCAGGTCCGGGACAGTCCTTTACAGGTCTGGAAACACCATATATTTT.

The chain joins TRBV7-2 to TRBJ1-3, with 8 positions matching TRBD1. J gave up 1 base and V 1 base, and 6 bases lay outside the gene matches. The CDR3 spans 17 residues. Looked up from germline, CDR1 is SGHTA and CDR2 is FQGNSA. This chain's CDR3 is CASSLGGTGRSGNTIYF. The CDR3, as DNA: TGTGCCAGCAGCTTAGGCGGGACAGGTCGTTCTGGAAACACCATATATTTT.

The rearrangement links TRBV11-2 to TRBJ2-6, with D perhaps TRBD1 (5 bases). This CDR3 comprises 19 residues. CDR1 SGHAT and CDR2 FQNNGV come from the germline V gene. V was shortened by 5 bases and J by 0 bases, with 20 bases between the two germline ends. The CDR3 loop is CASSHQTAQGISGANVLTF. DNA for the CDR3: TGTGCCAGCAGCCACCAAACGGCGCAGGGAATCTCTGGGGCCAACGTCCTGACTTTC.

V is TRBV21-1 and J is TRBJ1-3. TRBV21-1 constitutes a pseudogene. The CDR3 totals 16 residues. The CDR3 DNA is TGTGCCAGCAGCAACCGGGTCCTTCCACCCGGAAACACCATATATTTT. Translated, it gives CASSNRVLPPGNTIYF.

This clone was seen more than once but under ten times. CDR3 sequence reads: CASSPRQGWDYGYTF. The CDR3 DNA sequence: TGTGCCAGTAGTCCCCGACAGGGGTGGGACTATGGCTACACCTTC. The V call is TRBV19, the J call TRBJ1-2; 8 bases line up with TRBD1. Germline values: CDR1 LNHDA, CDR2 SQIVND (reference sequence). CDR3 length: 15 amino acids. V was clipped by 5 bases and J by 3 bases; unmatched bases: 8.

The V gene is TRBV7-9, the J gene TRBJ1-1; D is uncertain. CDR1 and CDR2 from the germline V gene are SEHNR and FQNEAQ (reference sequence). The V gene lost 5 bases and the J gene lost 1 base, with 14 bases spanning the gap. This CDR3 region has 15 residues. The CDR3 protein is CASSAPLLANTEAFF. DNA of the CDR3: TGTGCCAGCAGCGCACCGCTGCTGGCGAACACTGAAGCTTTCTTT. Full variable domain (remainder filled in from reference TRBV7-9 and TRBJ1-1): DTGVSQNPRHKITKRGQNVTFRCDPISEHNRLYWYRQTLGQGPEFLTYFQNEAQLEKSRLLSDRFSAERPKGSFSTLEIQRTEQGDSAMYLCASSAPLLANTEAFFGQGTRLTVV.

The CDR3: CASSVTGRDEQYF. In nucleotides, the CDR3 is TGTGCCAGCAGCGTCACGGGCAGGGACGAGCAGTACTTC. V and J are TRBV7-3 and TRBJ2-7; TRBD1 might be the D (5 bases). V was trimmed by 5 bases and J by 5 bases, leaving 13 bases between them. The CDR3 has 13 amino acids. Germline V gives CDR1 SGHTA, CDR2 FQGTGA.

Concerning this clone itself: Other nucleotide sequences from this sample produce the same CDR3. This chain joins TRBV19 and TRBJ1-1; D unclear. V was cut by 4 bases and J by 2 bases, with 11 bases left in between. The CDR3 runs 14 residues. Germline lookup yields CDR1 LNHDA and CDR2 SQIVND (reference sequence). The CDR3 here is CASSTPGLNTEAFF. DNA of the CDR3: TGTGCCAGTAGTACCCCAGGACTAAACACTGAAGCTTTCTTT.

This chain uses TRBV29-1 with TRBJ2-2; no clear D. The V gene lost 6 bases and the J gene lost 2 bases, with 13 bases spanning the gap. The CDR3 extends over 14 amino acids. Per the germline V gene, CDR1 is SQVTM and CDR2 is ANQGSEA. CDR3 sequence reads: CSVLRATNTGELFF. DNA for the CDR3: TGCAGCGTGCTCCGGGCCACTAACACCGGGGAGCTGTTTTTT.

This chain links TRBV28 with TRBJ1-5; a possible D gene is TRBD1 (5 bases). Germline-derived CDR1 and CDR2 are MDHEN and SYDVKM. V lost 10 bases, J lost 1 base, and 11 bases lay in between. The CDR3 has 13 amino acids. The DNA of the CDR3 is TGTGCCACGACCTGGGGCAGCAATCAGCCCCAGCATTTT. Protein: CATTWGSNQPQHF.

J is TRBJ2-7 and V is TRBV6-1; 7 bases are shared with TRBD1. J was trimmed by 2 bases and V by 5 bases; bases with no gene match: 9. The CDR3 extends over 15 amino acids. Per the germline V gene, CDR1 is MNHNS and CDR2 is SASEGT. CDR3 region: CASSQGGSSTYEQYF. The CDR3 coding sequence is TGTGCCAGCAGTCAAGGGGGCAGTTCTACCTACGAGCAGTACTTC.

The rearrangement links TRBV7-2 to TRBJ1-2; 9 bases are shared with TRBD1. With 3 bases clipped from V and 7 bases from J, the junction kept 9 bases outside the gene matches. Germline V gene lookup returns CDR1 SGHTA and CDR2 FQGNSA. This CDR3 region has 15 residues. The CDR3 bases are TGTGCCAGCAGCTTGGCCCCGGACAGGGGCTTTGGCTACACCTTC. It codes for CASSLAPDRGFGYTF.

The CDR3 is CASSSHRLAGSSTDTQYF. In DNA form, the CDR3 reads TGTGCCAGCAGCTCCCATCGACTAGCGGGGTCTAGCACAGATACGCAGTATTTT. The chain couples TRBV7-8 to TRBJ2-3, with 11 bases lining up with TRBD2. V was pared by 4 bases and J by 0 bases, with 9 bases of the junction left unmatched. Germline V gene lookup returns CDR1 SGHVS and CDR2 FQNEAQ. CDR3 length: 18 residues. The full variable domain, with the rest looked up from reference TRBV7-8 and TRBJ2-3, is GAGVSQSPRYKVAKRGQDVALRCDPISGHVSLFWYQQALGQGPEFLTYFQNEAQLDKSGLPSDRFFAERPEGSVSTLKIQRTQQEDSAVYLCASSSHRLAGSSTDTQYFGPGTRLTVL.

This chain links TRBV3-1 (or the pseudogene TRBV3-2) with TRBJ1-1, with 8 bases fitting TRBD1. Germline V gene sequence: CDR1 LGHDT, CDR2 YNNKEL (reference sequence). The junction had 5 bases not matched to a gene; V was cut back by 6 bases and J by 5 bases. The CDR3 runs 13 residues. CDR3 sequence reads: CASSQGAQTEAFF. CDR3 nucleotides: TGTGCCAGCAGTCAGGGGGCGCAGACTGAAGCTTTCTTT.

J is TRBJ2-1 and V is TRBV14; 14 bases match TRBD2. The CDR3 runs 15 residues. Per the germline V gene, CDR1 is SGHDN and CDR2 is FVKESK. The V segment lost 8 bases and the J segment 3 bases; nucleotides outside the gene matches: 3. The CDR3 region has the DNA TGTGCCAGCTTGGGGACTAGCGGGAGCTACAATGAGCAGTTCTTC. Translation: CASLGTSGSYNEQFF. The variable domain in full, completed from reference TRBV14 and TRBJ2-1, reads EAGVTQFPSHSVIEKGQTVTLRCDPISGHDNLYWYRRVMGKEIKFLLHFVKESKQDESGMPNNRFLAERTGGTYSTLKVQPAELEDSGVYFCASLGTSGSYNEQFFGPGTRLTVL.

The chain carries TRBV11-1 and TRBJ2-1; possible D gene TRBD2, 6 bases. Germline CDR1 is SGHAT and CDR2 is FQDESV (reference sequence). The CDR3 sequence is 14 residues long. V was pared by 5 bases and J by 0 bases, with 8 bases between. The CDR3 is CASSLTSSYNEQFF. The CDR3 region has the DNA TGTGCCAGCAGCCTGACTAGCTCCTACAATGAGCAGTTCTTC.

The J gene is TRBJ2-4, the V gene TRBV2, with D possibly being TRBD1 (6 bases). V lost 6 bases and J 7 bases, leaving 19 bases between the germline ends. This CDR3 contains 15 residues. Germline V CDR1 and CDR2: SNHLY, FYNNEI. CDR3 sequence (DNA): TGTGCCAGCAGGACAGGCGACTCCCGAGGGAACATTCAGTACTTC. It encodes CASRTGDSRGNIQYF.

The gene calls are TRBV5-6 and TRBJ2-7; D gene ambiguous. The CDR3 is made up of 16 amino acids. V dropped 0 bases and J dropped 1 base, with 14 bases sitting between them. Germline V gene sequence: CDR1 SGHDT, CDR2 YYEEEE. The CDR3 DNA follows: TGTGCCAGCAGCTTGGAGGGCAGGTTCCTATCCTACGAGCAGTACTTC. It codes for CASSLEGRFLSYEQYF.

This sequence joins TRBV20-1 and TRBJ2-2; 12 bases are a match to TRBD2. Germline trimming cut 3 bases from V and 6 bases from J; bases unmatched to any gene: 8. The length of the CDR3 is 16 residues. Germline loops: CDR1 DFQATT, CDR2 SNEGSKA (reference sequence). CDR3 loop: CSASIDPSGRAGELFF. The CDR3 region has the DNA TGCAGTGCTAGTATTGATCCTAGCGGGAGGGCCGGGGAGCTGTTTTTT.

The chain recombines TRBV18 with TRBJ2-1; D gene ambiguous. Germline CDR1 is KGHSH and CDR2 is LQKENI. V was pared by 2 bases and J by 8 bases, with 16 bases between. This CDR3 spans 15 amino acids. CDR3 in amino acids: CASSPTSQVVHEQFF. The CDR3 coding sequence is TGTGCCAGCTCACCAACGAGTCAGGTTGTACATGAGCAGTTCTTC. Full variable domain (remainder filled in from reference TRBV18 and TRBJ2-1): NAGVMQNPRHLVRRRGQEARLRCSPMKGHSHVYWYRQLPEEGLKFMVYLQKENIIDESGMPKERFSAEFPKEGPSILRIQQVVRGDSAAYFCASSPTSQVVHEQFFGPGTRLTVL.